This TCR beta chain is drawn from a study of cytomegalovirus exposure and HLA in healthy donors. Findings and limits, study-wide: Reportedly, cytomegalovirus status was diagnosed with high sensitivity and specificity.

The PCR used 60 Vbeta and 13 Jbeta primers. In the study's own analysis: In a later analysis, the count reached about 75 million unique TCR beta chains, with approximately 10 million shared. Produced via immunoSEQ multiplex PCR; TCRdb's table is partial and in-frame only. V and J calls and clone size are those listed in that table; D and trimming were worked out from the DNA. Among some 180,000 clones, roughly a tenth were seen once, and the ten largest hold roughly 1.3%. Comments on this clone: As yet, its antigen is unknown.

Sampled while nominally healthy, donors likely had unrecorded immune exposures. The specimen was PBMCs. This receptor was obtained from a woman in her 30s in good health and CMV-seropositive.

CDR3 loop: CASVGDRGTYTQYF. For the CDR3, the DNA is TGTGCCAGTGTCGGGGACAGGGGGACGTATACGCAGTATTTT. The chain carries TRBV2 and TRBJ2-3, with 11 bases lining up with TRBD1. This CDR3 contains 14 residues. The V and J ends lost 9 bases and 7 bases, in that order; junction bases with no gene match: 9. From germline, CDR1 is SNHLY and CDR2 FYNNEI.